The entry that follows covers one T cell receptor beta chain sequence. This CDR3 spans 15 amino acids. J lost 5 bases, V lost 8 bases, and 11 bases had no gene match. Germline V gives CDR1 LNHDA, CDR2 SQIVND (reference sequence). This sample's time point: pretreatment peripheral blood. This sample was taken from a study of PD-L1 blockade in urothelial cancer. Generated by immunoSEQ multiplex PCR, the TCRdb table keeps only in-frame clones and is missing some. In the table there are 45,000 to 60,000 clones, roughly 80% of which are singletons. This TCR was sampled from a man aged 50-60 years with urothelial cancer. The V gene is TRBV19, the J gene TRBJ2-2; 7 nucleotides line up with TRBD1. Sequences were derived from PBMCs, sampled around atezolizumab (anti-PD-L1) treatment. CDR3 sequence: CASRRGQQSTGELFF. The CDR3 nucleotides read TGTGCCAGTCGTCGGGGACAGCAATCTACCGGGGAGCTGTTTTTT.